These 12 T cell receptor beta chains originate from one sample sequenced in a study of shared clonotypes between healthy human individuals. Positively selected for CCR7, the CD45RO-negative cells used as naive CD8 cells excluded terminally differentiated effector memory CD45RA+ cells. Profiled with immunoSEQ multiplex PCR; TCRdb holds only in-frame clones, not every one. The sample yields 600,000 or so clones, 95% to 98% seen once. The sample taken for sequencing was naive CD8+ T cells sorted from blood. All receptors come from a man under 40 in good health.

The rearrangement joins TRBV2 to TRBJ1-2; perhaps TRBD1 as D (6 bases). The germline V gene encodes CDR1 SNHLY and CDR2 FYNNEI. Trimming shortened V by 4 bases and J by 5 bases, and 11 bases separated the two germline ends. This CDR3 has 13 residues. CDR3 nucleotide sequence: TGTGCCAGCAGTGGATGGACAGTTTATGGCTACACCTTC. Translation: CASSGWTVYGYTF.

V gene TRBV27 combines with J gene TRBJ1-4; 7 nucleotides line up with TRBD1. V lost 6 bases and J lost 7; bases outside the gene matches: 11. Germline lookup yields CDR1 MNHEY and CDR2 SMNVEV (reference sequence). This CDR3 is 15 amino acids long. The CDR3 reads CASRHRGREGEKLFF. In nucleotides, the CDR3 is TGTGCCAGCAGGCACAGGGGCAGGGAGGGTGAAAAACTGTTTTTT.

The gene calls are TRBV4-3 and TRBJ1-2; D is ambiguous. The CDR3 extends over 13 amino acids. In germline, CDR1 is LGHNA, CDR2 YSLEER. V was shortened by 4 bases and J by 5 bases, with 11 bases between the two germline ends. CDR3: CASSPASEYGYTF. The CDR3 DNA is TGCGCCAGCAGCCCGGCCTCCGAGTATGGCTACACCTTC.

The V call is TRBV7-9, the J call TRBJ2-3, with D tentatively TRBD2 (5 bases). The V gene's germline CDR1 is SEHNR and CDR2 FQNEAQ (reference sequence). The V end was cut by 1 base, the J end by 6 bases, with 5 bases between. The CDR3 loop spans 12 amino acids. CDR3 loop: CASSLGEDTQYF. CDR3 coding DNA: TGTGCCAGCAGCTTAGGGGAGGATACGCAGTATTTT.

As concerns this clone: Other DNA sequences within the sample encode an identical CDR3. The CDR3 spells CASSSGLNTEAFF. CDR3 DNA sequence: TGTGCCAGCAGTTCCGGCCTGAACACTGAAGCTTTCTTT. The rearrangement joins TRBV27 to TRBJ1-1; D is ambiguous. V gave up 4 bases and J gave up 0 bases, with 6 bases separating them. Germline CDR1 reads MNHEY; CDR2 reads SMNVEV (reference sequence). The length of the CDR3 is 13 residues.

This clone is a singleton in its sample. The V and J genes are TRBV29-1 and TRBJ2-1; D might be TRBD2 (6 bases). The CDR3 is 12 amino acids. The V and J ends lost 7 bases and 5 bases respectively, with 12 bases between them. The germline CDR1 and CDR2 sequences are SQVTM and ANQGSEA. The CDR3 bases are TGCAGCGCGAGGAGGGACCACAATGAGCAGTTCTTC. This encodes CSARRDHNEQFF.

This chain joins TRBV10-2 and TRBJ1-1, with TRBD1 matching over 8 bases. This CDR3 spans 14 amino acids. After removal of 6 bases from V and 5 bases from J, the junction contained 8 bases not matched to a gene. The germline gives CDR1 WSHSY, CDR2 SAAADI. CDR3: CASRGQGGTTEAFF. CDR3 bases: TGCGCCAGCAGAGGACAGGGAGGAACGACTGAAGCTTTCTTT.

This CDR3 is CASRRDRNEKLFF. Here the CDR3 DNA reads TGTGCCAGCAGACGGGACAGGAATGAAAAACTGTTTTTT. The J gene is TRBJ1-4, the V gene TRBV6-1, with TRBD1 matching 8 bases. This CDR3 has 13 residues. CDR1 is MNHNS and CDR2 is SASEGT in the germline V gene. After removal of 6 bases from V and 5 bases from J, the junction contained 2 bases not matched to a gene.

V usage is TRBV11-2 and J usage is TRBJ2-7, with 7 bases that match TRBD2. The CDR3 is 17 residues long. Trimming took 0 bases from V and 2 from J; bases not matched to a gene: 10. CDR1 and CDR2 (germline): SGHAT, FQNNGV. The CDR3 sequence: CASSLDRVGLAAYEQYF. The CDR3 DNA reads as TGTGCCAGCAGCTTAGATCGCGTAGGGCTAGCGGCCTACGAGCAGTACTTC.

Remarks on this clone: The same CDR3 also results from other DNA sequences found in this sample. The chain carries TRBV11-3 and TRBJ2-7; 8 bases line up with TRBD1. The trim removed 1 base at V and 5 bases at J, leaving 4 bases unmatched. This CDR3 has 14 residues. Per the germline V gene, CDR1 is SGHNT and CDR2 is YENEEA. DNA of the CDR3: TGTGCCAGCAGCTTAGGGCAGGGGGCAGACGAGCAGTACTTC. It codes for CASSLGQGADEQYF. Full variable domain (missing parts from reference TRBV11-3 and TRBJ2-7): EAGVVQSPRYKIIEKKQPVAFWCNPISGHNTLYWYLQNLGQGPELLIRYENEEAVDDSQLPKDRFSAERLKGVDSTLKIQPAELGDSAVYLCASSLGQGADEQYFGPGTRLTVT.

This chain uses TRBV7-8 with TRBJ1-5; 7 positions match TRBD1. V shed 1 base and J 4 bases; nucleotides not matched to a gene: 4. Germline CDR1 reads SGHVS; CDR2 reads FQNEAQ. This CDR3 is 15 amino acids long. The CDR3 protein is CASSLVRGKNQPQHF. CDR3 in DNA: TGTGCCAGCAGCTTAGTCAGGGGGAAAAATCAGCCCCAGCATTTT. Supplemented by reference TRBV7-8 and TRBJ1-5, the full variable domain reads GAGVSQSPRYKVAKRGQDVALRCDPISGHVSLFWYQQALGQGPEFLTYFQNEAQLDKSGLPSDRFFAERPEGSVSTLKIQRTQQEDSAVYLCASSLVRGKNQPQHFGDGTRLSIL.

The chain links TRBV2 to TRBJ2-1, with D hard to call. V lost 4 bases, J lost 13 bases, and 8 bases lay in between. The germline gives CDR1 SNHLY, CDR2 FYNNEI. This CDR3 spans 10 amino acids. The CDR3 is CASSGLSQFF. The CDR3, as DNA: TGTGCCAGCAGTGGGTTGAGCCAGTTCTTC.